This T cell receptor (beta chain) was sequenced in a study of identical twins. This CDR3 is built from 16 residues. Germline V gene lookup returns CDR1 SNHLY and CDR2 FYNNEI. Germline trimming cut 0 bases from V and 4 bases from J; bases unmatched to any gene: 3. In TCRdb, the 5' RACE reads were re-called with MiXCR into one record per CDR3 protein. The table includes around 300,000 distinct CDR3 sequences, approximately 8.5% detected once. These data also formed part of another study, on yellow fever vaccine responses in identical twins.

Material: memory (CD45RO+) T cells sorted from blood. This chain joins TRBV2 and TRBJ2-2; TRBD1 agrees at 9 bases. The sequence came from a woman under 30 in good health. For the CDR3, the DNA is TGTGCCAGCAGTGAAGCGTTGACAGGGGGCACCGGGGAGCTGTTTTTT. Translation: CASSEALTGGTGELFF.